This is a list of T cell receptor beta chains from one sample in a study of blood T cell repertoires in COVID-19. The assay was immunoSEQ multiplex PCR, and TCRdb's table has in-frame clones only and misses some. The sample includes about 110,000 clones, 55% to 75% of them seen just once. The specimen was peripheral blood. These receptors were obtained from a woman between 40 and 55 years old with acute or convalescent COVID-19. Each CDR3 is given with its conserved first and last residue. A D gene is named only where the DNA matches it firmly. Part of the rows lack a size; the others show once, few, many or a class for expanded clones.

J,size,D,V,DNA,CDR3
TRBJ2-7,.,.,TRBV5-1,TGCGCCAGCAGCTTGAGCTGGGTCTCGGGAGATAAGCAGTACTTC,CASSLSWVSGDKQYF
TRBJ1-1,.,TRBD1,TRBV14,TGTGCCAGCAGCCAAGAAGCCGCGAACAGGGGCACTGAAGCTTTCTTT,CASSQEAANRGTEAFF
TRBJ1-6,.,.,TRBV5-4,TGTGCCAGCAGCTTACCAGGGGATAATTCACCCCTCCACTTT,CASSLPGDNSPLHF
TRBJ2-7,.,TRBD1,TRBV24-1,TGTGCCACCAGTGATCAAGACAGGGTCTACGAGCAGTACTTC,CATSDQDRVYEQYF
TRBJ2-7,few,TRBD2,TRBV7-2,TGTGCCAGCCGCCCGAGCGGGACTCTACCCTACGAGCAGTACTTC,CASRPSGTLPYEQYF
TRBJ1-1,.,.,TRBV12-3/TRBV12-4,TGTGCCAGCATCAGGGTACTAAACACTGAAGCTTTCTTT,CASIRVLNTEAFF
TRBJ1-2,.,.,TRBV3-1/TRBV3-2,TGTGCCAGCAGCCAAAATGCGGCTACTAACTATGGCTACACCTTC,CASSQNAATNYGYTF
TRBJ1-2,few,TRBD1,TRBV29-1,TGCAGCGCCCCTGACAGGGCTAACTATGGCTACACCTTC,CSAPDRANYGYTF
TRBJ1-1,.,TRBD1,TRBV2,TGTGCCAGCATAGGACAGGGGGCCACTGAAGCTTTCTTT,CASIGQGATEAFF
TRBJ2-1,.,TRBD2,TRBV5-1,TGCGCCAGCCGACTAGCGGGGAACAATGAGCAGTTCTTC,CASRLAGNNEQFF
TRBJ2-5,few,.,TRBV5-1,TGCGCCAGCAGCTTGGGAAACCTACAAGAGACCCAGTACTTC,CASSLGNLQETQYF
TRBJ2-3,.,TRBD2,TRBV2,TGTGCCAGCAGGGACCGACTAGCGGGTGGAGATACGCAGTATTTT,CASRDRLAGGDTQYF